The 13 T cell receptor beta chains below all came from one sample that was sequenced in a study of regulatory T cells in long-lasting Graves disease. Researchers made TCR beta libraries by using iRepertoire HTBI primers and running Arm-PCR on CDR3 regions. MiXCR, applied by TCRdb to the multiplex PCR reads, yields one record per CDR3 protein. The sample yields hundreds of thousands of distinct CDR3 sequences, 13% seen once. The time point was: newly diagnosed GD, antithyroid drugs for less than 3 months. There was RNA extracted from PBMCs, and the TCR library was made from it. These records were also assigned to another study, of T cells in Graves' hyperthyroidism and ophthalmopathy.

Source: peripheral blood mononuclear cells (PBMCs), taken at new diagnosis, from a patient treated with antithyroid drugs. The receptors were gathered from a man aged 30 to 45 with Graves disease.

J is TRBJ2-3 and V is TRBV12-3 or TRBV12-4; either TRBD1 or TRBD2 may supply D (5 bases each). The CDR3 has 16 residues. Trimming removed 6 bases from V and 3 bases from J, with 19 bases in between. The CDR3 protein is CASSEPQGDSTDTQYF. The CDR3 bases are TGTGCCAGCAGCGAGCCTCAGGGAGATTCGACAGATACGCAGTATTTT.

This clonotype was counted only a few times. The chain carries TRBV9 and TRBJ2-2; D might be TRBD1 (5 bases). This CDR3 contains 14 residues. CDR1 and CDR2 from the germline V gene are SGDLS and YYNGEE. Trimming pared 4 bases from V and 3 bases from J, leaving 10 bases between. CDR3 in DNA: TGTGCCAGCAGCAAGGACATCTACACCGGGGAGCTGTTTTTT. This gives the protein CASSKDIYTGELFF.

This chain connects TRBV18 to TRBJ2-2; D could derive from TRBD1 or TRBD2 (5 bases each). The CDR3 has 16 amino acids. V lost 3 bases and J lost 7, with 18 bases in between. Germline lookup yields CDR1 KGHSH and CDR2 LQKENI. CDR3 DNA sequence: TGTGCCAGCTCACCCACCCCACCGGGGCAGAACGGGGAGCTGTTTTTT. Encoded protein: CASSPTPPGQNGELFF. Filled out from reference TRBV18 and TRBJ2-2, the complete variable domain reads NAGVMQNPRHLVRRRGQEARLRCSPMKGHSHVYWYRQLPEEGLKFMVYLQKENIIDESGMPKERFSAEFPKEGPSILRIQQVVRGDSAAYFCASSPTPPGQNGELFFGEGSRLTVL.

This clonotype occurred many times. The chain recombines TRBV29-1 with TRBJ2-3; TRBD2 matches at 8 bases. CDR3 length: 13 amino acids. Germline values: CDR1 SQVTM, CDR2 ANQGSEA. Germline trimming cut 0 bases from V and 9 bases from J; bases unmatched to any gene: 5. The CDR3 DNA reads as TGCAGCGTTGAAGAGGCTAGCGGGCTAACGCAGTATTTT. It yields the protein CSVEEASGLTQYF.

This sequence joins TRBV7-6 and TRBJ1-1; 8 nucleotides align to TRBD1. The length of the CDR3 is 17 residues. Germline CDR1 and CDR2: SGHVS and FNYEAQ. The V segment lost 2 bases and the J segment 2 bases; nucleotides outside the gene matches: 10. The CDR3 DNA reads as TGTGCCAGCAGCTTACCCAAGGGACAGGTAGTCAACACTGAAGCTTTCTTT. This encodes CASSLPKGQVVNTEAFF.

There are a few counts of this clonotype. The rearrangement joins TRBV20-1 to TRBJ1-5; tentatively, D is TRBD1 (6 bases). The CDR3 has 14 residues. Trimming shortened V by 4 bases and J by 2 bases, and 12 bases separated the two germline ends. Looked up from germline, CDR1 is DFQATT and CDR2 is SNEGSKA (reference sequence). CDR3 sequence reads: CSATRQAGNQPQHF. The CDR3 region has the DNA TGCAGTGCTACCCGACAGGCCGGCAATCAGCCCCAGCATTTT.

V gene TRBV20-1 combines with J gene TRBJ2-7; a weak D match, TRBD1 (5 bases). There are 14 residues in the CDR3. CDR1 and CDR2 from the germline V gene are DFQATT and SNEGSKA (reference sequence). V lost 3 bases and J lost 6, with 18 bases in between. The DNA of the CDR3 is TGCAGTGCTAGGAGTGGCACAGGCGAGCCCGAGCAGTACTTC. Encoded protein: CSARSGTGEPEQYF.

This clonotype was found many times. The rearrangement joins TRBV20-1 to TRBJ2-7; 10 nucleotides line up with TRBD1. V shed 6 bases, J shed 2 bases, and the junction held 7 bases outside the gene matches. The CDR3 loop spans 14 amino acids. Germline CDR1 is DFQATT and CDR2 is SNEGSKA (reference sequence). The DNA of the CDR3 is TGCAGTGCAATGGGACAGGGGTCACCCTACGAGCAGTACTTC. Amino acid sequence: CSAMGQGSPYEQYF.

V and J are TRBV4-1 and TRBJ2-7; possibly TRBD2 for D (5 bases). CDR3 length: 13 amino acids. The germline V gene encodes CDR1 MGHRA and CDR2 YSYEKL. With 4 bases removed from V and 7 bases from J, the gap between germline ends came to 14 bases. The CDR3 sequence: CASSREGSGEQYF. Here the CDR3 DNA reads TGCGCCAGCAGCCGGGAAGGGAGTGGGGAGCAGTACTTC.

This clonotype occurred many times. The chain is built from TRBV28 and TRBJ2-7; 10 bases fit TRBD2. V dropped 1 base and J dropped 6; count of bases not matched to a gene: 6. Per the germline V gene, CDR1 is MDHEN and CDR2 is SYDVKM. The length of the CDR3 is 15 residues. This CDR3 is CASSLYSSGSGEQYF. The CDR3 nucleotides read TGTGCCAGCAGTTTATATTCTAGCGGGAGTGGCGAGCAGTACTTC.

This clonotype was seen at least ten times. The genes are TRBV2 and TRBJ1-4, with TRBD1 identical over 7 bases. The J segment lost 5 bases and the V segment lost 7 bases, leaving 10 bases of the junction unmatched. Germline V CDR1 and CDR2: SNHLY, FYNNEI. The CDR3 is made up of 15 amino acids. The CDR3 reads CASTSLEGGNEKLFF. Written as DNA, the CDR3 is TGTGCCAGCACCTCCTTGGAAGGGGGCAATGAAAAACTGTTTTTT.

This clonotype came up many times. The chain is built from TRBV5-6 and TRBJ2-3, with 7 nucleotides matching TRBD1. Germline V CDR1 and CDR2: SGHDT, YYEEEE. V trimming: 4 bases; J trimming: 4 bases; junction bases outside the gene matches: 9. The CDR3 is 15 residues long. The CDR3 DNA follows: TGTGCCAGCAGCCCTCTACAGGGGACGGCAGATACGCAGTATTTT. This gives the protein CASSPLQGTADTQYF.

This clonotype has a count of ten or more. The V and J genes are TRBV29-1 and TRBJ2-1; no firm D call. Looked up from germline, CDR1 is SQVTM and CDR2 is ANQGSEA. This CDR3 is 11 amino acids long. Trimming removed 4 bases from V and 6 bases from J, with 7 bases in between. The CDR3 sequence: CSVGEGNEQFF. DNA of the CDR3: TGCAGCGTTGGGGAAGGCAATGAGCAGTTCTTC.